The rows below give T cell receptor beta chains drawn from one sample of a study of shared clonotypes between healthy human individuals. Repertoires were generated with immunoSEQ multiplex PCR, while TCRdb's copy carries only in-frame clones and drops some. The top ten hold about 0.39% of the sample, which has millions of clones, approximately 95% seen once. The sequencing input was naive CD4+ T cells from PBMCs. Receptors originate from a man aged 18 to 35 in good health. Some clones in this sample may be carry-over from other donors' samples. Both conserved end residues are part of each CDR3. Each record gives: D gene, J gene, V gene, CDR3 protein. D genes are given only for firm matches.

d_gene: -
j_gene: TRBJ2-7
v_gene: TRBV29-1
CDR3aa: CSSVGVGYEQYF

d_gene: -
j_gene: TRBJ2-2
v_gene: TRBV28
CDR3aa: CASKSTGELFF

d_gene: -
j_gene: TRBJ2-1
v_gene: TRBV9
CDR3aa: CASSVEGSTYNEQFF

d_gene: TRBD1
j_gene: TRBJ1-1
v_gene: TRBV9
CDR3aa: CASSPRDRDNTEAFF

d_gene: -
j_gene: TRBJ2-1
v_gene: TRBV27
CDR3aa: CASSFPPERTIYNEQFF

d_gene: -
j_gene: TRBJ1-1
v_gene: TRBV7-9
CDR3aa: CDTESHMNTEAFF

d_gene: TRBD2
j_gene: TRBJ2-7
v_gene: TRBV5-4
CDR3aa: CASSLAASGPYEQYF

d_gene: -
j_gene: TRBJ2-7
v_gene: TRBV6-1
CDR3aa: CASSFTGKTYEQYF

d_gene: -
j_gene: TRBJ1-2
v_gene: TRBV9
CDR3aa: CASSPSLGDYGYTF

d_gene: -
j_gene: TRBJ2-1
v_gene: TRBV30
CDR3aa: CARSGYSQGLVYNEQFF

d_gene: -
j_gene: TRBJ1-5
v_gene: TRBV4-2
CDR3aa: CASSQDQGQPQHF

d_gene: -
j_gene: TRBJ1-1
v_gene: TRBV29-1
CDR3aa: CSVEGWAGAEFSGFMNTEAFF

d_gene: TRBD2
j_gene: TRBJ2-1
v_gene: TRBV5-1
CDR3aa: CASRLLAGSSYNEQFF

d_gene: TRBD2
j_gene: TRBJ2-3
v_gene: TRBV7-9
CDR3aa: CAAWTSRPSTDTQYF

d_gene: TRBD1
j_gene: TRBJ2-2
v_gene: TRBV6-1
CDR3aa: CASSTTGVNGELFF

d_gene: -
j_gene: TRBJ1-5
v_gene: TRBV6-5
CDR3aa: CASSYSLNQPQHF

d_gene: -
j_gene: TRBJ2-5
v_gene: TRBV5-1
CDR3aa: CASSRAPGEETQYF

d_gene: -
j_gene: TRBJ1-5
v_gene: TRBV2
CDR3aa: CASSERGGRNQPQHF

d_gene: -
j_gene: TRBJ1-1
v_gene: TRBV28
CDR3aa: CASSLVRAEAFF

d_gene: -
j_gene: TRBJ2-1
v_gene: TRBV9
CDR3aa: CASSVVGSYNEQFF

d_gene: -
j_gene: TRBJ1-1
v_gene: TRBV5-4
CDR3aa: CASSFPRGENTEAFF

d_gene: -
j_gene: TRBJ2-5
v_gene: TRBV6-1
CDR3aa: CASSEVGFRGETQYF

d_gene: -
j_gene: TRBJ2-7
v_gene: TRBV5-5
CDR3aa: CASSAFYEQYF

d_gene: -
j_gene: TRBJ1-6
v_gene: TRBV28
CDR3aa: CASSLQGQSSPLHF

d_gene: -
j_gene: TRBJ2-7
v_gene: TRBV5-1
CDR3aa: CASSLEDSTYEQYF

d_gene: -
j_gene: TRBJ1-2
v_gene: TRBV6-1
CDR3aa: CASSEARRDGYTF

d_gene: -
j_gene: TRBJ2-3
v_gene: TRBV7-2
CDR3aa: CASSPRADTQYF

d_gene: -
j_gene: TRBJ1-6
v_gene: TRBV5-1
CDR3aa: CASSSNSHSYNSPLHF

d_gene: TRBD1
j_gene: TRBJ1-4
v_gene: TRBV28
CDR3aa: CASETGVREKLFF

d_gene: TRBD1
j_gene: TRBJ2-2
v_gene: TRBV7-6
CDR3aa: CASSSSGTGAGELFF

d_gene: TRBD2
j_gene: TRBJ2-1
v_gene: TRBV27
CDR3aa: CASSLRGTSGYNEQFF

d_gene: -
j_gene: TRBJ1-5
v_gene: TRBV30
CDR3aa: CAWMDSIGPQHF

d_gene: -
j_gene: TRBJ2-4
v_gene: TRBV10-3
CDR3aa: CAISEETSSANLAKNIQYF

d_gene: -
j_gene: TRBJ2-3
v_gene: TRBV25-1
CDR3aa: CASGAHVAHTQYF

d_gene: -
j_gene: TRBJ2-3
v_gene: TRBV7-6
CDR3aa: CASSLLLGADTQYF

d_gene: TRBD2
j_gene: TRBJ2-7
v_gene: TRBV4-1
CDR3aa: CASSQVGGRAPYEQYF

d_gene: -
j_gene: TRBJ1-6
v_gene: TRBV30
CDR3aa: CAWSETASTSPLHF

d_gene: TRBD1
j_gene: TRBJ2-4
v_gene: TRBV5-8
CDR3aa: CASGLRDRVFDIQYF

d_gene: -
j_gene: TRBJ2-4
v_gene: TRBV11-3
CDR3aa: CASSLGRESAKNIQYF

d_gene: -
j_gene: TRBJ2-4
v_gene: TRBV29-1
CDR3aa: CSVSPLAKNIQYF

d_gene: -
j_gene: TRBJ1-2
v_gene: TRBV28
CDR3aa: CASSAACGYTF

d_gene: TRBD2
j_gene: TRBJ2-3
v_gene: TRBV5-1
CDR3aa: CASSLGASGHSTDTQYF

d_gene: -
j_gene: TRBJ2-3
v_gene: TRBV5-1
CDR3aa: CASSLGADTTDTQYF

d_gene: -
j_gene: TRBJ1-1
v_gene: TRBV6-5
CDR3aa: CASSYSGALHTEAFF